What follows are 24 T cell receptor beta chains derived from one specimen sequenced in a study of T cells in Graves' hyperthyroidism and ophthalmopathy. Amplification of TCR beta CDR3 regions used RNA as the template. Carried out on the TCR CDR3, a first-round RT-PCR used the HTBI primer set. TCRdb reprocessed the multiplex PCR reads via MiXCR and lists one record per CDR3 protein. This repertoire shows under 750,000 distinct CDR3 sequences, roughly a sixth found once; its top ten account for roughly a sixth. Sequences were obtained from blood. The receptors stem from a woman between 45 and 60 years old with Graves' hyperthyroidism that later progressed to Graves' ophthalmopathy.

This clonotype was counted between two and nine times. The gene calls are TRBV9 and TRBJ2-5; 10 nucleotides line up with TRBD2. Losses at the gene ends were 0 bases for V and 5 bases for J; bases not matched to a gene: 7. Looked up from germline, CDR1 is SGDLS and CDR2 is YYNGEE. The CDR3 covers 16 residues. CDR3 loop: CASSVAAGGLGETQYF. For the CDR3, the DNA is TGTGCCAGCAGCGTAGCAGCGGGGGGGCTAGGGGAGACCCAGTACTTC.

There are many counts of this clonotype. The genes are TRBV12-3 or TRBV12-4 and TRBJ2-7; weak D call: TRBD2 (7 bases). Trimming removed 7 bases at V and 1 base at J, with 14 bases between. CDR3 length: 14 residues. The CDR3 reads CASTQAGASYEQYF. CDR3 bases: TGTGCCAGCACCCAGGCGGGGGCGTCCTACGAGCAGTACTTC.

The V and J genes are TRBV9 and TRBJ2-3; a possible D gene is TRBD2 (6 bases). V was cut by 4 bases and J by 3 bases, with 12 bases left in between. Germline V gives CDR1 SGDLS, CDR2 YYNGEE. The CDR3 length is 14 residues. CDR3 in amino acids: CASSPGEPTDTQYF. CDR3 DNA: TGTGCCAGCAGCCCGGGGGAGCCAACAGATACGCAGTATTTT.

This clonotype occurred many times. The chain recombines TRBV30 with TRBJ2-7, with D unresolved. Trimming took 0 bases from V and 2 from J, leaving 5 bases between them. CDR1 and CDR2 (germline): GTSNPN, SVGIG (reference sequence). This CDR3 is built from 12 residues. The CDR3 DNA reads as TGTGCCTGGAGTGTAACGGCCTACGAGCAGTACTTC. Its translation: CAWSVTAYEQYF.

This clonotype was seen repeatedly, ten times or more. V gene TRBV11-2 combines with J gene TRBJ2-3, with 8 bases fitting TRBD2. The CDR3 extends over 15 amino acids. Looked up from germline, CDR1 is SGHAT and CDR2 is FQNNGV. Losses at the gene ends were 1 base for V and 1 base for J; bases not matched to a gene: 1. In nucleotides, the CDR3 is TGTGCCAGCAGCTTAGTTAGCGGGGGCACAGATACGCAGTATTTT. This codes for CASSLVSGGTDTQYF. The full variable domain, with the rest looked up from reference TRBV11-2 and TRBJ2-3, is EAGVAQSPRYKIIEKRQSVAFWCNPISGHATLYWYQQILGQGPKLLIQFQNNGVVDDSQLPKDRFSAERLKGVDSTLKIQPAKLEDSAVYLCASSLVSGGTDTQYFGPGTRLTVL.

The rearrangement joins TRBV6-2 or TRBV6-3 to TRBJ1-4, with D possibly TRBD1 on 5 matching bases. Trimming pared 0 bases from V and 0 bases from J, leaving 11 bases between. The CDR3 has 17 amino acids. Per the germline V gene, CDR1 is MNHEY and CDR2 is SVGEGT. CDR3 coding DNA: TGTGCCAGCAGTTACTCCGCAGGGTGGGCAACTAATGAAAAACTGTTTTTT. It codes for CASSYSAGWATNEKLFF.

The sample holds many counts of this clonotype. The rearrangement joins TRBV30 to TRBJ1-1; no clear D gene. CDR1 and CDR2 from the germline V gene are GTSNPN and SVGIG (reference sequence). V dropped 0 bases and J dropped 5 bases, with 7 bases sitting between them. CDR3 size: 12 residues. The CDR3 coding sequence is TGTGCCTGGAGTGTATCCAGGACTGAAGCTTTCTTT. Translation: CAWSVSRTEAFF.

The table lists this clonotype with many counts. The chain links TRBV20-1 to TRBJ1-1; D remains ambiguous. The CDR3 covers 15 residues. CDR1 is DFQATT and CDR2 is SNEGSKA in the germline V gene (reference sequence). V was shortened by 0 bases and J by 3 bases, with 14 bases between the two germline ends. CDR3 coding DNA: TGCAGTGCTAGAGATTGGGCTTACTTGGACACTGAAGCTTTCTTT. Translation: CSARDWAYLDTEAFF.

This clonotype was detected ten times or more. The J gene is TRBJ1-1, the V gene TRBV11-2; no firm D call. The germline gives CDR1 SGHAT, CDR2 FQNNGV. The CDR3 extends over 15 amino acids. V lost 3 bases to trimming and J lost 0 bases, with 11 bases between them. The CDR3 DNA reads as TGTGCCAGCAGCTTGACCATTACGTTGAACACTGAAGCTTTCTTT. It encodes CASSLTITLNTEAFF.

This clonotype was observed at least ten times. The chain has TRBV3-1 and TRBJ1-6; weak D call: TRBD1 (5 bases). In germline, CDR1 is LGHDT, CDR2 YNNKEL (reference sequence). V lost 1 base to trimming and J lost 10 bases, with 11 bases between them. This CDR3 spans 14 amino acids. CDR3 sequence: CASSQGGPDSPLHF. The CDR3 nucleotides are TGTGCCAGCAGCCAAGGGGGACCGGACTCACCCCTCCACTTT.

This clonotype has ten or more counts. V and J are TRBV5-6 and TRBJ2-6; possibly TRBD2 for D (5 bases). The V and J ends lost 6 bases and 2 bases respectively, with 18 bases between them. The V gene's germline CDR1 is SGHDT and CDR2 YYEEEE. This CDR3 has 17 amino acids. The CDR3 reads CASTGWETGPGANVLTF. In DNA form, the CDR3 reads TGTGCCAGCACGGGTTGGGAGACCGGCCCTGGGGCCAACGTCCTGACTTTC.

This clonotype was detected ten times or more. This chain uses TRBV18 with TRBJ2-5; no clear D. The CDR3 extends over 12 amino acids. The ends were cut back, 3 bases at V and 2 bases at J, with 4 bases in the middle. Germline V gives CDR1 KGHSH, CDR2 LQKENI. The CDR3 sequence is CASSPLQETQYF. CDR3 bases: TGTGCCAGCTCACCCTTGCAAGAGACCCAGTACTTC.

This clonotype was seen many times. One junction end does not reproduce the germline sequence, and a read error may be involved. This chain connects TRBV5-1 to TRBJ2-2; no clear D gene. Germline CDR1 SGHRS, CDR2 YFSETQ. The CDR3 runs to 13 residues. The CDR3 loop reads CASSFGNTGELFF. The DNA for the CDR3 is TGTGCCAGCAGCTTTGGGAACACCGGGGAGCTGTTTTTT.

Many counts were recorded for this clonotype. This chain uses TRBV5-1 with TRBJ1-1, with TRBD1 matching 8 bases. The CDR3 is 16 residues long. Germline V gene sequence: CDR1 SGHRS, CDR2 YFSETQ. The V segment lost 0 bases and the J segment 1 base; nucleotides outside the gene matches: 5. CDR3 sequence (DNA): TGCGCCAGCAGCTTGGAATACACAGGGGGGAACACTGAAGCTTTCTTT. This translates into CASSLEYTGGNTEAFF. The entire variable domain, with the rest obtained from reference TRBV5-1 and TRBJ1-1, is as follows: KAGVTQTPRYLIKTRGQQVTLSCSPISGHRSVSWYQQTPGQGLQFLFEYFSETQRNKGNFPGRFSGRQFSNSRSEMNVSTLELGDSALYLCASSLEYTGGNTEAFFGQGTRLTVV.

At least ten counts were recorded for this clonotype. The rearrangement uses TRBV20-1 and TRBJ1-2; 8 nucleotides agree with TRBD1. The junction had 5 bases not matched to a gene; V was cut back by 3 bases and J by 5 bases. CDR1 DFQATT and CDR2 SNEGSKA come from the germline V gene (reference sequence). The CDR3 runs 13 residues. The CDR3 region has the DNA TGCAGTGCTAGGGAAGGGACAGGATATGGCTACACCTTC. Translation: CSAREGTGYGYTF.

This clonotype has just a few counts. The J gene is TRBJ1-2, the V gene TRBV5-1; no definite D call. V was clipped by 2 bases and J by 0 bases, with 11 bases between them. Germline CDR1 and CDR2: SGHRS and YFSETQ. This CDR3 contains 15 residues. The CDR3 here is CASSLTGYPNYGYTF. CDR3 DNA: TGCGCCAGCAGCTTAACGGGGTATCCTAACTATGGCTACACCTTC.

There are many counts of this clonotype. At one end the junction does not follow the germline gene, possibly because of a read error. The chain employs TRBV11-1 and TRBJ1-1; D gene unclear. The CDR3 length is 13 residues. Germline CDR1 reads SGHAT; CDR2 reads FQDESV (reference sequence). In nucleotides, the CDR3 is TGTGCCAGCAGCTTTTCTGAGAACACTGAAACTTTCTTT. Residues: CASSFSENTETFF.

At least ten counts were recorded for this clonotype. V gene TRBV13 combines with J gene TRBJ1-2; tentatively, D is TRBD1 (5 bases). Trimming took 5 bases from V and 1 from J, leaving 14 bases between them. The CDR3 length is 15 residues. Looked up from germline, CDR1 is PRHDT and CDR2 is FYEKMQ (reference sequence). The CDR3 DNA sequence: TGTGCCAGCAGCGGGACGGACGGGCTTAACTATGGCTACACCTTC. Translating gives CASSGTDGLNYGYTF.

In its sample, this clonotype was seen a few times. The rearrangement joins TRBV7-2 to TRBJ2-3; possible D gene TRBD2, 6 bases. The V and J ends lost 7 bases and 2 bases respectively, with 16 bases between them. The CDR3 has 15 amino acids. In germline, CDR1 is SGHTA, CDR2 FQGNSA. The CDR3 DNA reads TGTGCCAGCACCCCCCACGGGGGAATCACAGATACGCAGTATTTT. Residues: CASTPHGGITDTQYF.

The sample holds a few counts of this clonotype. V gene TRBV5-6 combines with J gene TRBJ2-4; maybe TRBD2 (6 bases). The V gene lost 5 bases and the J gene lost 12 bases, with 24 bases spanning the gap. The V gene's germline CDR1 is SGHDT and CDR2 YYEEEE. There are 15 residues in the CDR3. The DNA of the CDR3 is TGTGCCAGCAGACTTTTGCCTTATAGACCGGGAGCTCAGTACTTC. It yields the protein CASRLLPYRPGAQYF.

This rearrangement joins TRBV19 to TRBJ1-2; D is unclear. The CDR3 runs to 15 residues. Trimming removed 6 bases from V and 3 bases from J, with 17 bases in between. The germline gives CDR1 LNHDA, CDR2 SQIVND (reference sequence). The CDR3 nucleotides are TGTGCCAGTAGAGCCCCCGGAAGGCCCGACTATGGCTACACCTTC. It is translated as CASRAPGRPDYGYTF.

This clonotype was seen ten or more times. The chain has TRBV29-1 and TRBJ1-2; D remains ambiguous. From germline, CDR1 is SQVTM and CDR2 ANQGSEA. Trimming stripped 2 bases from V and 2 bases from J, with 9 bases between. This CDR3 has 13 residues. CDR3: CSVEYPRNYGYTF. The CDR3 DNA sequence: TGCAGCGTTGAATACCCCAGAAACTATGGCTACACCTTC. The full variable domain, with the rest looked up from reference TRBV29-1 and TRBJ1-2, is SAVISQKPSRDICQRGTSLTIQCQVDSQVTMMFWYRQQPGQSLTLIATANQGSEATYESGFVIDKFPISRPNLTFSTLTVSNMSPEDSSIYLCSVEYPRNYGYTFGSGTRLTVV.

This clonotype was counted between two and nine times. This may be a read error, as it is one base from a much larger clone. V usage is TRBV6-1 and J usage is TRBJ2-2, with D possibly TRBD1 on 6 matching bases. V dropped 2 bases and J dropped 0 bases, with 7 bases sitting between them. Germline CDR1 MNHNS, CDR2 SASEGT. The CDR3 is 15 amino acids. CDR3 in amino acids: CASSEWTANTGELFF. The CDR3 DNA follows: TGTGCCAGCAGTGAATGGACAGCGAACACCGGGGAGCTGTTTTTT.

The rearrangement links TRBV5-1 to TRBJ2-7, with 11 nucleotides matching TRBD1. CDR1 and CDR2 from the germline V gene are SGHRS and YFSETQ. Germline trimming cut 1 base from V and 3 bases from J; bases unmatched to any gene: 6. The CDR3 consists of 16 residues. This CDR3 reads CASSLRTGQGVYEQYF. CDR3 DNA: TGCGCCAGCAGCTTGCGGACGGGACAGGGGGTCTACGAGCAGTACTTC. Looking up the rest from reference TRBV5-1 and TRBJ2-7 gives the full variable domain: KAGVTQTPRYLIKTRGQQVTLSCSPISGHRSVSWYQQTPGQGLQFLFEYFSETQRNKGNFPGRFSGRQFSNSRSEMNVSTLELGDSALYLCASSLRTGQGVYEQYFGPGTRLTVT.